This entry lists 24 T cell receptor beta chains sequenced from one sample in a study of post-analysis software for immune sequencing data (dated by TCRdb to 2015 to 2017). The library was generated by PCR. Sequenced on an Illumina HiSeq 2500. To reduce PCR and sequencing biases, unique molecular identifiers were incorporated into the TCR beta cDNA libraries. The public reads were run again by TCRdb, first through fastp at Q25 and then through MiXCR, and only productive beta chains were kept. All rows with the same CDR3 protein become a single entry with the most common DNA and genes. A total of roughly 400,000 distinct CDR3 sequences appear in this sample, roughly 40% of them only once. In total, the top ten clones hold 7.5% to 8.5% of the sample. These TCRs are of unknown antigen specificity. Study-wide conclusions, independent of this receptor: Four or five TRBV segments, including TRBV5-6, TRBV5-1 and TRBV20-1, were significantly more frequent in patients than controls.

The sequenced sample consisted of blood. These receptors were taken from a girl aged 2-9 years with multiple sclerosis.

The CDR3 is CASSYGTGIPLSNQPQHF. The CDR3 DNA reads as TGTGCCAGCAGTTACGGGACAGGGATCCCCCTCAGCAATCAGCCCCAGCATTTT. J is TRBJ1-5 and V is TRBV6-2 or TRBV6-3; 9 bases map to TRBD1. In germline, CDR1 is MNHEY, CDR2 SVGEGT. Trimming at V came to 2 bases and at J to 1 base, leaving 9 bases not matched to a gene. This CDR3 is built from 18 residues.

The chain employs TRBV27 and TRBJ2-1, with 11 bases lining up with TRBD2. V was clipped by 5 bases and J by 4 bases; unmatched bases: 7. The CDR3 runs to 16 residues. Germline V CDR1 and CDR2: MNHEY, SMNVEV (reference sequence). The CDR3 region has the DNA TGTGCCAGCAGTGAGGTCGGGACTAGCGGTTACAATGAGCAGTTCTTC. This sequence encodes CASSEVGTSGYNEQFF.

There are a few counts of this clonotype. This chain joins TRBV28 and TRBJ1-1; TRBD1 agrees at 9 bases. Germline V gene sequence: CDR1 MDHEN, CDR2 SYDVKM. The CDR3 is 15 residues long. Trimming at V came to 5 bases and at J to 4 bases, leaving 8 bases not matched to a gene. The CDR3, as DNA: TGTGCCAGCAGTCCGGACAGGGGCCGTAGCACTGAAGCTTTCTTT. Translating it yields CASSPDRGRSTEAFF.

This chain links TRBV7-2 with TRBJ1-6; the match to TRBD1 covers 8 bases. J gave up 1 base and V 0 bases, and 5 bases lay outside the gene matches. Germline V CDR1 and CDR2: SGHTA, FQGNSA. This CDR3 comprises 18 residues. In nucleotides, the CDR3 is TGTGCCAGCAGCTTAGCATCAGGGGGCTGGTCCTATAATTCACCCCTCCACTTT. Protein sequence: CASSLASGGWSYNSPLHF.

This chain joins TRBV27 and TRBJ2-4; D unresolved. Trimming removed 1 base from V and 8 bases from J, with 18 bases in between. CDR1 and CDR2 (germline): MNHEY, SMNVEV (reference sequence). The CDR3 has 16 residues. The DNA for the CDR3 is TGTGCCAGCAGTTTATTGAGCGATAGACCCGCGTACATTCAGTACTTC. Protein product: CASSLLSDRPAYIQYF.

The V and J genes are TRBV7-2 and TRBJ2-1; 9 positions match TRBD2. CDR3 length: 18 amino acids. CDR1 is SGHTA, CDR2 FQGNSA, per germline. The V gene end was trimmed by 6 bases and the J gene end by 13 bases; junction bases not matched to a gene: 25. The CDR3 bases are TGTGCCAGCAGACCGAAACTGCTTCGGGTTAGCGGGAGCGCGGCCCAGTTCTTC. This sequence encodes CASRPKLLRVSGSAAQFF.

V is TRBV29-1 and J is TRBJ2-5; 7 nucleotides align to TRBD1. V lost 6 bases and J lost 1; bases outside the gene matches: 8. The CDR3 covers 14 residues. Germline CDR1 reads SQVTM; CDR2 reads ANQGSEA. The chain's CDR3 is CSVETGTVQETQYF. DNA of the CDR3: TGCAGCGTCGAAACCGGGACAGTCCAAGAGACCCAGTACTTC.

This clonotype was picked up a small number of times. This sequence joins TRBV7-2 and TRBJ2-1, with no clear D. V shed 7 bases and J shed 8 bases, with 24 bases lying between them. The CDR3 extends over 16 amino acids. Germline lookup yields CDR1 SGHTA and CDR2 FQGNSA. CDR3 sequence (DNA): TGTGCCAGCACCGAAGTCGAGCTCTTCCTACATGATGAGCAGTTCTTC. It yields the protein CASTEVELFLHDEQFF.

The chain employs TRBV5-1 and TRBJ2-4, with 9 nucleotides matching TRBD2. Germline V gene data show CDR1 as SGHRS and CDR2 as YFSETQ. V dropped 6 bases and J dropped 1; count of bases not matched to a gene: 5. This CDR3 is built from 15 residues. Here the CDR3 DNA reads TGCGCCAGCAAGCGGGGGGCTTGGGCCAAAAACATTCAGTACTTC. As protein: CASKRGAWAKNIQYF.

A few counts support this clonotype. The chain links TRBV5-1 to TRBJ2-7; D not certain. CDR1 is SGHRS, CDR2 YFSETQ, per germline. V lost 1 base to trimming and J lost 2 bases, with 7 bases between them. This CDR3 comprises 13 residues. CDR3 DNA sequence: TGCGCCAGCAGCTTGACGGAAACCTACGAGCAGTACTTC. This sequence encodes CASSLTETYEQYF.

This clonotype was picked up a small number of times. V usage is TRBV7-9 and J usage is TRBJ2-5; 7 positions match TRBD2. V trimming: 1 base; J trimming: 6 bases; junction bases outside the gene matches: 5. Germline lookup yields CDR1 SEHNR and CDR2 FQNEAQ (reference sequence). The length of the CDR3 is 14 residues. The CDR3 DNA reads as TGTGCCAGCAGCTTAGTTGCGCGGGGGAAGACCCAGTACTTC. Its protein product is CASSLVARGKTQYF.

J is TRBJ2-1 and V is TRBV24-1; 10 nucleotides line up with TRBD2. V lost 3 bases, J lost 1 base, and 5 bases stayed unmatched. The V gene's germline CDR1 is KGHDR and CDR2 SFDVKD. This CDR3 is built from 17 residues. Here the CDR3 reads CATSDDLAGASYNEQFF. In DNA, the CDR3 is TGTGCCACCAGTGATGATCTAGCGGGAGCTTCCTACAATGAGCAGTTCTTC.

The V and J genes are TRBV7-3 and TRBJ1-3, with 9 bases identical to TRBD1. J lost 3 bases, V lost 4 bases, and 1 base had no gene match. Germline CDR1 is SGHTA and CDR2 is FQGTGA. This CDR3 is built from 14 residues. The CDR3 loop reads CASSSDRGGNTIYF. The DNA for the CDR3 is TGTGCCAGCAGCTCGGACAGGGGTGGAAACACCATATATTTT.

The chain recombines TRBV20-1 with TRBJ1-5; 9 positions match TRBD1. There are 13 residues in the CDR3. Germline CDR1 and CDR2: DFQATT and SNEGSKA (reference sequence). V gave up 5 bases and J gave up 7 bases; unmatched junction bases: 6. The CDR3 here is CSARGQGSQPQHF. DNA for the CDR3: TGCAGTGCTCGAGGACAGGGGTCCCAGCCCCAGCATTTT.

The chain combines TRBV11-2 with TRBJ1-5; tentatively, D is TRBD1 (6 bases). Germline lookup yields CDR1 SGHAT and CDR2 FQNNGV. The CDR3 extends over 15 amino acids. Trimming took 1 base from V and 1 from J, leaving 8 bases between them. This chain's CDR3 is CASSLVGGSNQPQHF. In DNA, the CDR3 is TGTGCCAGCAGCTTAGTAGGGGGGAGCAATCAGCCCCAGCATTTT.

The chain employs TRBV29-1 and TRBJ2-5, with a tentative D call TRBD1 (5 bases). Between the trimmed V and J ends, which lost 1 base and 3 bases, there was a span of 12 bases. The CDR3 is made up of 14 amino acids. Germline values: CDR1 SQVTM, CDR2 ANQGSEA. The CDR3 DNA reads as TGCAGCGTTGAAGGGAGCCGCAGGGAAGAGACCCAGTACTTC. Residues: CSVEGSRREETQYF.

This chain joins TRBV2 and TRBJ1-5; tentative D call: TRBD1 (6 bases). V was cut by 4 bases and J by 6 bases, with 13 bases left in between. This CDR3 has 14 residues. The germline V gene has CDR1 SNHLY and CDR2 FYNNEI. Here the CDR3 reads CASSVDGGGQPQHF. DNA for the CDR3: TGTGCCAGCAGTGTCGACGGGGGCGGTCAGCCCCAGCATTTT.

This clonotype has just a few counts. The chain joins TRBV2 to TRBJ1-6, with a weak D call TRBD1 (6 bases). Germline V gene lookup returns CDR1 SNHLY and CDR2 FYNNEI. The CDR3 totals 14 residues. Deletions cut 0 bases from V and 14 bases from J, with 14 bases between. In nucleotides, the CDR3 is TGTGCCAGCAGTGAAGCGCTTGGGGGGCAGTCCCTCCACTTT. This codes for CASSEALGGQSLHF. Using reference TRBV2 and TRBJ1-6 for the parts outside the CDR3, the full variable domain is EPEVTQTPSHQVTQMGQEVILRCVPISNHLYFYWYRQILGQKVEFLVSFYNNEISEKSEIFDDQFSVERPDGSNFTLKIRSTKLEDSAMYFCASSEALGGQSLHFGNGTRLTVT.

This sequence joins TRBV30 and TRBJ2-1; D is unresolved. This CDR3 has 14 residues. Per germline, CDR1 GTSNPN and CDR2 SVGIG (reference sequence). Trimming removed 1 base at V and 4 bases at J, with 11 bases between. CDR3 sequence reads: CAWSDQTIYNEQFF. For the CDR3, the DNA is TGTGCCTGGAGTGACCAGACGATATACAATGAGCAGTTCTTC.

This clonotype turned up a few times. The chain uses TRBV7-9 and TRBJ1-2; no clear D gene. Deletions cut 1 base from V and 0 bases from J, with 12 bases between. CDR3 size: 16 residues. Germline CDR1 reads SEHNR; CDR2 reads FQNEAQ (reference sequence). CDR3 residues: CASSLGDGRSNYGYTF. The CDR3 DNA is TGTGCCAGCAGCTTAGGGGATGGAAGATCTAACTATGGCTACACCTTC. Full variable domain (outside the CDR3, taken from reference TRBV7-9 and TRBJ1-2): DTGVSQNPRHKITKRGQNVTFRCDPISEHNRLYWYRQTLGQGPEFLTYFQNEAQLEKSRLLSDRFSAERPKGSFSTLEIQRTEQGDSAMYLCASSLGDGRSNYGYTFGSGTRLTVV.

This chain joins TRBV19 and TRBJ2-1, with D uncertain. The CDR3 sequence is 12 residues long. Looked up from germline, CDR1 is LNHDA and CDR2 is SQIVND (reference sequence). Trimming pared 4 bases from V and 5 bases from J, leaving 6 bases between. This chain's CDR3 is CASSKLNNEQFF. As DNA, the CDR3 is TGTGCCAGTAGTAAGTTGAACAATGAGCAGTTCTTC.

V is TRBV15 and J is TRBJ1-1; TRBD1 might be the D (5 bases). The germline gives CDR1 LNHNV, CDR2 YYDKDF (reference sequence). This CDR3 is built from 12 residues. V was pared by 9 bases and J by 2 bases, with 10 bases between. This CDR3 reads CATGRTNTEAFF. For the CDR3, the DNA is TGTGCCACGGGACGGACTAACACTGAAGCTTTCTTT.

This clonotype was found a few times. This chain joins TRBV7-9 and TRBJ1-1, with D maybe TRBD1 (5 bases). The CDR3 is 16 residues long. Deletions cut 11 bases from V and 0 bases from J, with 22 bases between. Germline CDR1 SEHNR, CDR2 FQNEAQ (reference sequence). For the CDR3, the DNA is TGTGCCGCCGGCCAGGGCTATGGGTCCATGAACACTGAAGCTTTCTTT. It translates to CAAGQGYGSMNTEAFF. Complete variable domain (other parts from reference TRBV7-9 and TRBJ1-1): DTGVSQNPRHKITKRGQNVTFRCDPISEHNRLYWYRQTLGQGPEFLTYFQNEAQLEKSRLLSDRFSAERPKGSFSTLEIQRTEQGDSAMYLCAAGQGYGSMNTEAFFGQGTRLTVV.

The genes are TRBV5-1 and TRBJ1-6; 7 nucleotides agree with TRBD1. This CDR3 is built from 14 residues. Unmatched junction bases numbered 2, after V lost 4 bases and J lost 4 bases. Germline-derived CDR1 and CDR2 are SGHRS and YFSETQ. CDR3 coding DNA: TGCGCCAGCAGCCAGACAGGGTATAATTCACCCCTCCACTTT. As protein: CASSQTGYNSPLHF. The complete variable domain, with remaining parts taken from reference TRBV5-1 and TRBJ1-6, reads KAGVTQTPRYLIKTRGQQVTLSCSPISGHRSVSWYQQTPGQGLQFLFEYFSETQRNKGNFPGRFSGRQFSNSRSEMNVSTLELGDSALYLCASSQTGYNSPLHFGNGTRLTVT.